Below, one TCR beta chain is given with its context. The data were taken from a study of blood T cell repertoires in COVID-19. The repertoire was sequenced with immunoSEQ multiplex PCR; TCRdb's copy has only in-frame clones and lacks some. This sample yields some 200,000 clones, of which around nine tenths are seen a single time; 0.88% belongs to the top ten. V dropped 2 bases and J dropped 2; count of bases not matched to a gene: 5. Germline loops: CDR1 SEHNR, CDR2 FQNEAQ (reference sequence). The CDR3 covers 15 residues. The receptor comes from a woman under 30 who had recovered from COVID-19. The sequenced material came from peripheral blood. The chain carries TRBV7-9 and TRBJ2-7; 8 nucleotides agree with TRBD1. As DNA, the CDR3 is TGTGCCAGCAGCTTATCGGGACAGGCCACCTACGAGCAGTACTTC. Amino acid sequence: CASSLSGQATYEQYF.